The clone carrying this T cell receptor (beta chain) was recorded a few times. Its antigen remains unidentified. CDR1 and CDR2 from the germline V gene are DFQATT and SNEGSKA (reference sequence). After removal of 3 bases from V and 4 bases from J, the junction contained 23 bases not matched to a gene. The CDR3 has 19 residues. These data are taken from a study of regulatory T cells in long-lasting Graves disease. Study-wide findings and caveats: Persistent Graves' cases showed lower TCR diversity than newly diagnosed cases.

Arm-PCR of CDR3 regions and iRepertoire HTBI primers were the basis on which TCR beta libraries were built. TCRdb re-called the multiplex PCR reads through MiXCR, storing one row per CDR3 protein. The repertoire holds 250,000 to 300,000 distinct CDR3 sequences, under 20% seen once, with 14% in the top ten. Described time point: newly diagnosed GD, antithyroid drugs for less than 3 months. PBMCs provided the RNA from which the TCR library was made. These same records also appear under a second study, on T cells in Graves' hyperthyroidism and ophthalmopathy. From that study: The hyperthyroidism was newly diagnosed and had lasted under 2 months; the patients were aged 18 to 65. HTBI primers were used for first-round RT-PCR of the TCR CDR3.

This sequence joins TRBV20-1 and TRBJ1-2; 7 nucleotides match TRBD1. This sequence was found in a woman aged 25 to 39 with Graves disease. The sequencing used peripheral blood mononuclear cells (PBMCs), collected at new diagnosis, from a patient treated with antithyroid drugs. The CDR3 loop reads CSASGIISRGQAFGYGYTF. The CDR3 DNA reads TGCAGTGCTAGCGGTATCATCTCCCGTGGACAGGCCTTTGGCTATGGCTACACCTTC.